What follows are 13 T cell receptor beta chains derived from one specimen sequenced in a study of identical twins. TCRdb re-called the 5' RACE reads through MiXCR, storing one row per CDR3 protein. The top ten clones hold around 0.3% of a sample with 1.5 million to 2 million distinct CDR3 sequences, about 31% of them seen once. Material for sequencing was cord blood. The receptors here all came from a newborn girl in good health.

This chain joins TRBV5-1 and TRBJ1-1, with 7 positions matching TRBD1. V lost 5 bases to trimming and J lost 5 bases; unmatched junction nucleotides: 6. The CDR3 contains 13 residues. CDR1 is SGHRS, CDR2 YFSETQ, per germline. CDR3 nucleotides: TGCGCCAGCAGTCCGGTACAGGGGACTGAAGCTTTCTTT. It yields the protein CASSPVQGTEAFF.

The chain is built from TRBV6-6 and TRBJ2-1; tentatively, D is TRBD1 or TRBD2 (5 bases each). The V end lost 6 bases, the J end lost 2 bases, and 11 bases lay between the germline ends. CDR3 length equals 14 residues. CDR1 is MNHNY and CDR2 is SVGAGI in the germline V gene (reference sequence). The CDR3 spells CASSREYTYNEQFF. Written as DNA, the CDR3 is TGTGCCAGCAGCAGGGAGTACACCTACAATGAGCAGTTCTTC.

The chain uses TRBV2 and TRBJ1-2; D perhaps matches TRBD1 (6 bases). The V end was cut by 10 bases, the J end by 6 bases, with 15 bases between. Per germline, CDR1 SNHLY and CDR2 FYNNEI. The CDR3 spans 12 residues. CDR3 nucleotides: TGTGCCATCCGGGACAAGGTGGATGGCTACACCTTC. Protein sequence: CAIRDKVDGYTF.

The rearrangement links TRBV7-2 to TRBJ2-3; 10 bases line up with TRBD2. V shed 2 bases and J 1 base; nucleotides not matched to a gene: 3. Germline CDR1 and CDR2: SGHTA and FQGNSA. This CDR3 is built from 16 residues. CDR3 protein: CASSLYLAGGTDTQYF. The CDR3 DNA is TGTGCCAGCAGCTTATATCTAGCGGGAGGCACAGATACGCAGTATTTT.

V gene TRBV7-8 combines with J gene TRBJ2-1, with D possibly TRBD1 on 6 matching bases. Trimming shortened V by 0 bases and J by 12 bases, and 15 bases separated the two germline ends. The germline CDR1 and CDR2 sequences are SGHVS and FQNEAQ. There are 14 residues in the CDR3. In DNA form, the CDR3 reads TGTGCCAGCAGCTTAGCGGGGGCCATGTTGGTGCAGTTCTTC. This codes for CASSLAGAMLVQFF.

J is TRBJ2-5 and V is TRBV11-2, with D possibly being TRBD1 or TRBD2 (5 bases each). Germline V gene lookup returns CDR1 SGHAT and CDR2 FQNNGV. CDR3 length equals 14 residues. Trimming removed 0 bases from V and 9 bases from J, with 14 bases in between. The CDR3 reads CASSLDLGTRAQYF. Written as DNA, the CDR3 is TGTGCCAGCAGCTTAGATCTAGGGACCCGGGCCCAGTACTTC.

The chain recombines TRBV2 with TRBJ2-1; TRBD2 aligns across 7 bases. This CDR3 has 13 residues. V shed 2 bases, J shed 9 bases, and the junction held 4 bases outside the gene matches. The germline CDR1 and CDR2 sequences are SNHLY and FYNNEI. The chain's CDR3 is CASSERRGSEQFF. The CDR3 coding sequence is TGTGCCAGCAGTGAACGGCGCGGGAGTGAGCAGTTCTTC.

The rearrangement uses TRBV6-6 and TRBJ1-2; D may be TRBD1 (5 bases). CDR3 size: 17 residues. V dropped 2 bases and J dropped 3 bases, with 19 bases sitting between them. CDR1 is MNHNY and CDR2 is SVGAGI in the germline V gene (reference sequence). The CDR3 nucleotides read TGTGCCAGCAGTTACGTCTATCCGGGCGGCAGGGACTATGGCTACACCTTC. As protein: CASSYVYPGGRDYGYTF.

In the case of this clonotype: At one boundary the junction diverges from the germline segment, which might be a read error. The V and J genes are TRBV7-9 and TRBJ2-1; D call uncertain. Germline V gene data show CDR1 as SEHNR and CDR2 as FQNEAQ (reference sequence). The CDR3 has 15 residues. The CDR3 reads CASSQGKGRYNGQFF. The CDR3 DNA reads TGTGCCAGCAGCCAAGGAAAAGGAAGGTACAATGGGCAGTTCTTC. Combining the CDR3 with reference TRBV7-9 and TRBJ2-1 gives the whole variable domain DTGVSQNPRHKITKRGQNVTFRCDPISEHNRLYWYRQTLGQGPEFLTYFQNEAQLEKSRLLSDRFSAERPKGSFSTLEIQRTEQGDSAMYLCASSQGKGRYNGQFFGPGTRLTVL.

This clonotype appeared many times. Here the CDR3 DNA reads TGTGCCAGCAGTTTAGTCGAGCGGGAAGCGAACACAGATACGCAGTATTTT. Its translation: CASSLVEREANTDTQYF. This chain links TRBV12-3 or TRBV12-4 with TRBJ2-3; 7 nucleotides line up with TRBD2. This CDR3 spans 17 amino acids. J gave up 2 bases and V 1 base, and 9 bases lay outside the gene matches.

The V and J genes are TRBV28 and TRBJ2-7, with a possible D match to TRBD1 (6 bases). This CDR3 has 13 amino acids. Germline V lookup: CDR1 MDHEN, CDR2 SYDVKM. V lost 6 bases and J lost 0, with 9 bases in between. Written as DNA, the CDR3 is TGTGCCAGCAGCGACAGGACCTCCTACGAGCAGTACTTC. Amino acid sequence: CASSDRTSYEQYF.

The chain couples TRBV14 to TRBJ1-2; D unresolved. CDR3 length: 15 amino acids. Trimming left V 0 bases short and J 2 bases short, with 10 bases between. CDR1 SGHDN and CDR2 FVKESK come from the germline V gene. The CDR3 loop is CASSQDSGSNYGYTF. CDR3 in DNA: TGTGCCAGCAGCCAAGATTCGGGATCGAACTATGGCTACACCTTC.

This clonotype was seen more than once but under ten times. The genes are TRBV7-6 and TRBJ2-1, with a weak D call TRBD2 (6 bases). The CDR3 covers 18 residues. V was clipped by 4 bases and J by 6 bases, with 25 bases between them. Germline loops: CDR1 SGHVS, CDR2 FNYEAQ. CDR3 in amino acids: CASSSRETRRALINEQFF. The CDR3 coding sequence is TGTGCCAGCAGCTCCCGGGAGACTAGGAGGGCCCTCATCAATGAGCAGTTCTTC.